The sample holds one count of the clone carrying this T cell receptor (beta chain). Its antigen is still unknown. Germline V gene lookup returns CDR1 MDHEN and CDR2 SYDVKM. CDR3 length: 15 residues. V was shortened by 6 bases and J by 5 bases, with 14 bases between the two germline ends. The data stem from a study of T cells in localized non-small cell lung cancer. The repertoire was sequenced with immunoSEQ multiplex PCR; TCRdb's copy has only in-frame clones and lacks some. This sample yields tens of thousands of clones, of which approximately 90% are seen a single time; roughly 10% belongs to the top ten. Study-wide results and caveats: There was higher T cell clonality in uninvolved adjacent lung than in tumor, and it was highest there.

The source is an older female donor with stage II lung adenocarcinoma. The sample consisted of peripheral blood mononuclear cells, taken before any cancer treatment. The V gene is TRBV28, the J gene TRBJ1-6; no clear D gene. This chain's CDR3 is CASRLRGSDNSPLHF. The CDR3 bases are TGTGCCAGCAGACTTCGAGGGTCTGATAATTCACCCCTCCACTTT.